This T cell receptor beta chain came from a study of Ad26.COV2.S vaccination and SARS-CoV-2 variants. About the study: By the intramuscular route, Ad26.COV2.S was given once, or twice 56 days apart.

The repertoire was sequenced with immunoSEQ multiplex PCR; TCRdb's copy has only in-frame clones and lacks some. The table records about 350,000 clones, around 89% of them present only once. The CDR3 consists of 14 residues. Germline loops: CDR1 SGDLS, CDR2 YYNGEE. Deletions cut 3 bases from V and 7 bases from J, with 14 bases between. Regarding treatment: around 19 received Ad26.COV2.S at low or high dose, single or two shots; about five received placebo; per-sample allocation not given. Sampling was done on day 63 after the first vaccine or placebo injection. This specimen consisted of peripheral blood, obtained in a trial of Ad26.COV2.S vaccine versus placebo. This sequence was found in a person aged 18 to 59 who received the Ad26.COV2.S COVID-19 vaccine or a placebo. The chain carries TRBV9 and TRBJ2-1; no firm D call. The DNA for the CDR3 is TGTGCCAGCAGCGGGGGTGGGATTAGGAATGAGCAGTTCTTC. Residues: CASSGGGIRNEQFF.